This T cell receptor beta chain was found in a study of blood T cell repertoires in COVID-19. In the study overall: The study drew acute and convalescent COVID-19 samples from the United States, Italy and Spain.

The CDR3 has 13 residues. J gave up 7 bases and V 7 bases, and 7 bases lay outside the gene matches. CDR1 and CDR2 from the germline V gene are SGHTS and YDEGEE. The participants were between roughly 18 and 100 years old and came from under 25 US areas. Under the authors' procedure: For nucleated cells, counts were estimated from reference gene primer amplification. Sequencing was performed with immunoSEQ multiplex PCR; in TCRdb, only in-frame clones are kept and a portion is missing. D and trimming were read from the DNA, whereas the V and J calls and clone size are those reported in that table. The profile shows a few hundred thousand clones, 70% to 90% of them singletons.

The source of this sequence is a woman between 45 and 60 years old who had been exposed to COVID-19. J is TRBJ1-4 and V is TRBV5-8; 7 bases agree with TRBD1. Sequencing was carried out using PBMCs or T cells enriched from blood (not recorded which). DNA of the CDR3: TGTGCCAGCGAGGGGGCACTAGGTGAAAAACTGTTTTTT. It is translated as CASEGALGEKLFF.